The T cell receptor beta chain under discussion was sequenced for a study of beta chain features in type 1 diabetes. Study background: Patients shared similar age, gender and cell yields with healthy donors.

All of the isolated RNA was reverse transcribed, so expressed TCRB transcripts were sequenced. It was found that naive, central memory and regulatory T cell samples averaged roughly 3.6 million reads. Only in-frame clones appear in the TCRdb table, and some are missing; sequencing was by immunoSEQ multiplex PCR. The repertoire holds roughly 350,000 clones, with 11% as singletons. V was clipped by 1 base and J by 6 bases; unmatched bases: 3. This CDR3 is built from 15 residues. CDR1 is KGHSH, CDR2 LQKENI, per germline. This clone was detected only a few times. Its antigen is still unknown. Study conclusions and caveats: Small HLA sub-analyses could not settle whether HLA shapes TCRB rearrangement.

The chain is built from TRBV18 and TRBJ2-1, with TRBD1 identical over 10 bases. Material: naive CD4+ T cells from blood. The receptor comes from a woman in her 30s in good health. The DNA for the CDR3 is TGTGCCAGCTCACCACGACAGGGGGCTTTCAATGAGCAGTTCTTC. Its protein product is CASSPRQGAFNEQFF. The full variable domain, its missing parts supplied by reference TRBV18 and TRBJ2-1, is NAGVMQNPRHLVRRRGQEARLRCSPMKGHSHVYWYRQLPEEGLKFMVYLQKENIIDESGMPKERFSAEFPKEGPSILRIQQVVRGDSAAYFCASSPRQGAFNEQFFGPGTRLTVL.